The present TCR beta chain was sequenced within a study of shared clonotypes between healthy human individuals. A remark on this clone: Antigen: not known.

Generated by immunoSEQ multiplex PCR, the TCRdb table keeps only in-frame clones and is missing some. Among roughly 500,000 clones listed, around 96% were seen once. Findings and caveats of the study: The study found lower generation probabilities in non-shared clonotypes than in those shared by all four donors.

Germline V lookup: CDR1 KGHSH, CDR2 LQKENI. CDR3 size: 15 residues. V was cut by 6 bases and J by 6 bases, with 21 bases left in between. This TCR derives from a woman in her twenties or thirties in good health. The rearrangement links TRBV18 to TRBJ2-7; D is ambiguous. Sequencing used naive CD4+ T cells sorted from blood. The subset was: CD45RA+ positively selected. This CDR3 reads CASSPNSRSSGEQYF. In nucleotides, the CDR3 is TGTGCCAGCTCCCCAAACAGTCGGAGCTCCGGCGAGCAGTACTTC.